This TCR beta chain was identified in a study of beta chain features in type 1 diabetes. Turning to the study itself: The number of sorted cells examined across all samples was under 130,000,000.

Investigators reverse transcribed all isolated RNA, so they sequenced expressed TCRB transcripts. Only in-frame clones appear in the TCRdb table, and some are missing; sequencing was by immunoSEQ multiplex PCR. Of 200,000 to 250,000 clones listed, less than 15% were seen once; the top ten hold around 0.03%. V lost 1 base and J lost 1, with 9 bases in between. This CDR3 has 15 amino acids. The germline CDR1 and CDR2 sequences are LGHNT and FRNRAP. Stem cell-like memory, regulatory, central memory and naive CD4+ cells were sorted via CD45RO/CCR7/CD25/CD127/CD95/CD27. The table lists this clone with a few counts. The same CDR3 can be traced to other DNA sequences in this sample.

The sequence came from a woman between 35 and 50 years old in good health. The chain recombines TRBV12-5 with TRBJ2-3, with D possibly TRBD2 on 5 matching bases. The material sequenced was naive CD4+ T cells from blood. In DNA form, the CDR3 reads TGTGCTAGTGGTTTGGGAACCGGGGGCACAGATACGCAGTATTTT. Translated, it gives CASGLGTGGTDTQYF.